This T cell receptor beta chain was found in a study of blood T cell repertoires in COVID-19. Sequenced by immunoSEQ multiplex PCR; TCRdb stores in-frame clones only, minus some. The sample shows around 300,000 clones, roughly 88% of them seen only once. The V and J ends lost 3 bases and 4 bases respectively, with 10 bases between them. The CDR3 consists of 13 residues. From germline, CDR1 is SQVTM and CDR2 ANQGSEA. The chain links TRBV29-1 to TRBJ2-1, with D perhaps matching TRBD2 (5 bases). The sample comprised PBMCs or T cells enriched from blood (not recorded which). This sequence was found in a man aged 25 to 40 who had recovered from COVID-19. CDR3 sequence reads: CSVEGSGYNEQFF. The CDR3 nucleotides are TGCAGCGTTGAGGGGAGTGGTTACAATGAGCAGTTCTTC.